This T cell receptor beta chain was profiled in a study of early T cells in non-severe SARS-CoV-2 infection. Study background: Bulk RNA taken from unsorted whole blood was sequenced, leaving chains unpaired.

In the library, individual cDNA molecules carried attached unique molecular identifiers. TCRdb processed the 5' RACE reads anew with MiXCR; each CDR3 protein has one entry. Of about 40,000 distinct CDR3 sequences in the sample, about a quarter are singletons; the top ten hold 3.5% to 5%. Within the sample, this clonotype is large. The CDR3 runs 17 residues. V was pared by 1 base and J by 4 bases, with 17 bases between. Germline CDR1 reads SNHLY; CDR2 reads FYNNEI. The receptor's source is an adult who was a healthcare worker with PCR-confirmed SARS-CoV-2 infection or an uninfected control (not recorded which). The sample consisted of whole blood, taken at baseline. The chain combines TRBV2 with TRBJ2-4; D call uncertain. The CDR3 sequence: CASSEEQMGSRKNIQYF. The CDR3, as DNA: TGTGCCAGCAGTGAAGAGCAAATGGGCAGCCGAAAAAACATTCAGTACTTC.